Following are 17 T cell receptor beta chains from one sample sequenced in a study of T cell repertoires in cytomegalovirus infection. These receptors lack a known antigen. TCRdb independently ran MiXCR on the reads; one entry per CDR3 protein. The sample includes some 130,000 distinct CDR3 sequences, approximately 24% of them seen just once. Sequencing was carried out using PBMCs, sequenced either directly or after in vitro stimulation (not recorded which). These receptors all come from a human donor in good health (CMV status not recorded). Some clones in this sample may be carry-over from other donors' samples.

The V and J genes are TRBV5-6 and TRBJ2-5; D ambiguous. This CDR3 is built from 14 residues. The germline V gene encodes CDR1 SGHDT and CDR2 YYEEEE. The V end was cut by 0 bases, the J end by 3 bases, with 9 bases between. CDR3 amino acids: CASSLALAEETQYF. CDR3 DNA sequence: TGTGCCAGCAGCTTGGCTCTGGCAGAAGAGACCCAGTACTTC.

This clonotype was observed a handful of times. The chain links TRBV27 to TRBJ2-3, with 8 bases identical to TRBD1. The germline V gene has CDR1 MNHEY and CDR2 SMNVEV (reference sequence). CDR3 length equals 13 residues. V lost 8 bases and J lost 4; bases outside the gene matches: 5. CDR3 bases: TGTGCCAGCGGAATGACAGGGGCAGATACGCAGTATTTT. This sequence encodes CASGMTGADTQYF.

This clonotype was observed a few times. The chain employs TRBV6-5 and TRBJ2-2; TRBD2 aligns across 15 bases. V lost 4 bases, J lost 3 bases, and 9 bases stayed unmatched. Germline V gene sequence: CDR1 MNHEY, CDR2 SVGAGI. This CDR3 has 19 residues. This chain's CDR3 is CASSFNTGTSGRYTGELFF. The CDR3 DNA is TGTGCCAGCAGTTTTAATACCGGGACTAGCGGGAGGTACACCGGGGAGCTGTTTTTT.

This sequence joins TRBV24-1 and TRBJ1-5; 10 bases fit TRBD1. CDR1 is KGHDR, CDR2 SFDVKD, per germline. Trimming at V came to 7 bases and at J to 0 bases, leaving 5 bases not matched to a gene. This CDR3 is built from 16 residues. The CDR3 bases are TGTGCCACCAGCCGAGGGACAGGGGATAGCAATCAGCCCCAGCATTTT. Translation gives CATSRGTGDSNQPQHF.

This clonotype was picked up a small number of times. The gene calls are TRBV23-1 and TRBJ1-1; the D is unclear. TRBV23-1 is an open reading frame, and its role is uncertain. The CDR3 spans 15 residues. The V gene lost 0 bases and the J gene lost 0 bases, with 8 bases spanning the gap. The CDR3 DNA is TGCGCCAGCAGTCAATCGGGCAGAATGAACACTGAAGCTTTCTTT. Protein product: CASSQSGRMNTEAFF.

This clonotype was seen at least ten times. This rearrangement joins TRBV6-1 to TRBJ1-2, with 8 bases identical to TRBD1. Trimming removed 6 bases from V and 8 bases from J; junction bases left unmatched: 14. The CDR3 length is 15 residues. Germline V lookup: CDR1 MNHNS, CDR2 SASEGT. CDR3 sequence reads: CASSLKTGAAYGYTF. Written as DNA, the CDR3 is TGTGCCAGCAGCCTGAAGACAGGGGCCGCCTACGGCTACACCTTC.

This clonotype was counted a few times. J is TRBJ2-2 and V is TRBV6-2 or TRBV6-3; D is unresolved. Germline-derived CDR1 and CDR2 are MNHEY and SVGEGT. CDR3 length: 12 residues. The V end was cut by 6 bases, the J end by 4 bases, with 6 bases between. The CDR3 DNA reads as TGTGCCAGCAGAACGGTCACCGGGGAGCTGTTTTTT. It encodes CASRTVTGELFF.

The gene calls are TRBV12-3 or TRBV12-4 and TRBJ1-1; 9 bases are shared with TRBD1. The CDR3 is 14 amino acids. The V segment lost 6 bases and the J segment 3 bases; nucleotides outside the gene matches: 5. CDR3 in amino acids: CASRGTGKYTEAFF. The CDR3 DNA sequence: TGTGCCAGCAGGGGGACAGGGAAGTACACTGAAGCTTTCTTT.

V is TRBV19 and J is TRBJ2-3; 12 bases line up with TRBD2. The CDR3 spans 15 residues. The V segment lost 6 bases and the J segment 5 bases; nucleotides outside the gene matches: 6. Germline V lookup: CDR1 LNHDA, CDR2 SQIVND (reference sequence). CDR3 amino acids: CASRRLAGVGDTQYF. The CDR3 DNA reads TGTGCCAGTAGACGACTAGCGGGAGTTGGAGATACGCAGTATTTT.

This rearrangement joins TRBV20-1 to TRBJ2-1; no reliable D call. The CDR3 length is 15 residues. Germline V gives CDR1 DFQATT, CDR2 SNEGSKA (reference sequence). Trimming removed 0 bases from V and 0 bases from J, with 9 bases in between. CDR3 loop: CSARDLRRSYNEQFF. The CDR3 bases are TGCAGTGCTAGAGATCTCCGTCGCTCCTACAATGAGCAGTTCTTC.

This clonotype was counted many times. This chain connects TRBV7-8 to TRBJ2-7; D unresolved. Germline-derived CDR1 and CDR2 are SGHVS and FQNEAQ. This CDR3 is 16 amino acids long. V was pared by 5 bases and J by 1 base, with 18 bases between. For the CDR3, the DNA is TGTGCCAGCAGCCCCCGTACCCGACTTCTTTCCTACGAGCAGTACGTC. This encodes CASSPRTRLLSYEQYV.

The gene calls are TRBV4-2 and TRBJ2-7, with 9 nucleotides matching TRBD2. J gave up 2 bases and V 0 bases, and 14 bases lay outside the gene matches. The CDR3 extends over 19 amino acids. The germline CDR1 and CDR2 sequences are LGHNA and YNFKEQ. The CDR3 nucleotides are TGTGCCAGCAGCCAAGATCATCGGCATGGGCTAGCGGGAACCTACGAGCAGTACTTC. As protein: CASSQDHRHGLAGTYEQYF.

The chain links TRBV28 to TRBJ2-5, with TRBD1 identical over 8 bases. The germline gives CDR1 MDHEN, CDR2 SYDVKM. The V and J ends lost 8 bases and 3 bases, in that order; junction bases with no gene match: 5. The CDR3 length is 13 residues. The CDR3 region has the DNA TGTGCCAGCGGCAGGGGGCGAAAAGAGACCCAGTACTTC. This encodes CASGRGRKETQYF.

The V call is TRBV4-1, the J call TRBJ2-1, with TRBD1 identical over 8 bases. The V and J ends lost 2 bases and 4 bases, in that order; junction bases with no gene match: 7. The CDR3 length is 16 residues. CDR1 is MGHRA, CDR2 YSYEKL, per germline. The CDR3, as DNA: TGCGCCAGCAGCCAACTCCGGGACAGGACATACAATGAGCAGTTCTTC. Its protein is CASSQLRDRTYNEQFF.

CDR3 sequence reads: CASSLGLAATYEQYF. CDR3 DNA sequence: TGTGCCAGCAGCTTAGGACTAGCGGCAACCTACGAGCAGTACTTC. The J gene is TRBJ2-7, the V gene TRBV7-9; TRBD2 agrees at 9 bases. The CDR3 length is 15 residues. The V segment lost 1 base and the J segment 2 bases; nucleotides outside the gene matches: 3. The germline V gene encodes CDR1 SEHNR and CDR2 FQNEAQ (reference sequence).

This clonotype showed up many times. The J gene is TRBJ2-1, the V gene TRBV28, with 7 bases aligning to TRBD2. Unmatched junction bases numbered 8, after V lost 7 bases and J lost 8 bases. Germline V CDR1 and CDR2: MDHEN, SYDVKM. This CDR3 is built from 13 residues. CDR3 residues: CASIRQREDEQFF. The CDR3, as DNA: TGTGCCAGCATCCGGCAGCGGGAAGATGAGCAGTTCTTC.

This clonotype was recorded many times. The rearrangement uses TRBV7-8 and TRBJ1-5; 8 bases are a match to TRBD1. J gave up 1 base and V 5 bases, and 10 bases lay outside the gene matches. The CDR3 has 17 residues. Germline CDR1 reads SGHVS; CDR2 reads FQNEAQ. The CDR3 is CASSVGTGVGSNQPQHF. DNA of the CDR3: TGTGCCAGCAGCGTCGGGACAGGAGTTGGGAGCAATCAGCCCCAGCATTTT.